Included here is one TCR beta chain sequence, with context. Every donor, a Caucasian adult, lived in Nashville, Tennessee. These data come from a study of shared clonotypes between healthy human individuals. Study-level information: With ages of 18 to 49, the donors were a couple of women and three men.

There are 17 residues in the CDR3. The V and J ends lost 2 bases and 0 bases, in that order; junction bases with no gene match: 10. Germline CDR1 reads MDHEN; CDR2 reads SYDVKM. A deep-level run was used for the assay. Clones were read by immunoSEQ multiplex PCR, and TCRdb kept only the in-frame ones, dropping some. Counted here are roughly 510,000 clones, roughly 79% occurring once; the ten biggest clones make up approximately 12%. The specimen sequenced was PBMCs. The chain carries TRBV28 and TRBJ2-7; 7 bases match TRBD1. This TCR came from a woman aged 40 to 50 in good health. Some clones in this sample may be carry-over from other donors' samples. Here the CDR3 reads CASSLDLGGPSSYEQYF. As DNA, the CDR3 is TGTGCCAGCAGTTTAGATTTAGGGGGCCCCAGCTCCTACGAGCAGTACTTC.